The 18 T cell receptor beta chains presented below share a single source sample, sequenced in a study of glioma-infiltrating T cells after dendritic cell vaccination. TCRdb keeps only in-frame clones here, not all; method: immunoSEQ multiplex PCR. The sample lists roughly 47,000 clones, 65% to 90% occurring once. The specimen was blood, collected before dendritic cell vaccination. The receptors come from a human donor with glioblastoma.

V usage is TRBV29-1 and J usage is TRBJ1-1; a weak D match, TRBD1 (6 bases). V was clipped by 7 bases and J by 1 base, with 10 bases between them. This CDR3 spans 12 amino acids. Per germline, CDR1 SQVTM and CDR2 ANQGSEA. The CDR3 is CSATTGNTEAFF. In nucleotides, the CDR3 is TGCAGCGCTACGACAGGGAACACTGAAGCTTTCTTT.

V gene TRBV11-3 combines with J gene TRBJ1-1; D is perhaps TRBD1 (6 bases). The V gene lost 1 base and the J gene lost 6 bases, with 18 bases spanning the gap. The CDR3 has 16 amino acids. Germline V gene lookup returns CDR1 SGHNT and CDR2 YENEEA. The CDR3 sequence: CASSLGGGVRPPEAFF. In nucleotides, the CDR3 is TGTGCCAGCAGCTTAGGAGGGGGGGTCAGGCCCCCTGAAGCTTTCTTT.

This rearrangement joins TRBV5-6 to TRBJ2-2; TRBD1 agrees at 7 bases. V lost 3 bases to trimming and J lost 2 bases; unmatched junction nucleotides: 4. This CDR3 spans 15 amino acids. Germline values: CDR1 SGHDT, CDR2 YYEEEE. In nucleotides, the CDR3 is TGTGCCAGCAGCTCTACAGGGGTTAACACCGGGGAGCTGTTTTTT. This encodes CASSSTGVNTGELFF.

The V call is TRBV4-3, the J call TRBJ1-1, with D possibly TRBD1 on 5 matching bases. The V gene lost 2 bases and the J gene lost 5 bases, with 18 bases spanning the gap. This CDR3 has 16 residues. Germline lookup yields CDR1 LGHNA and CDR2 YSLEER. CDR3 bases: TGCGCCAGCAGCCAATGGCGGGGCATCCCAGGGACTGAAGCTTTCTTT. Protein: CASSQWRGIPGTEAFF.

This rearrangement joins TRBV19 to TRBJ2-5; D unclear. Germline values: CDR1 LNHDA, CDR2 SQIVND (reference sequence). Trimming pared 3 bases from V and 0 bases from J, leaving 8 bases between. The CDR3 contains 14 residues. The CDR3 DNA reads as TGTGCCAGTAGTATCTTGGCGGACCAAGAGACCCAGTACTTC. Its protein is CASSILADQETQYF.

This clone came up once. The rearrangement joins TRBV18 to TRBJ1-1; D may be TRBD1 (5 bases). CDR1 and CDR2 (germline): KGHSH, LQKENI. The CDR3 contains 13 residues. Trimming took off 8 bases at V and 5 bases at J, with 15 bases between the two ends. The CDR3 sequence: CASHRGVGTEAFF. CDR3 DNA: TGTGCCAGCCACCGGGGGGTAGGAACTGAAGCTTTCTTT. Variable domain in full (rest from reference TRBV18 and TRBJ1-1): NAGVMQNPRHLVRRRGQEARLRCSPMKGHSHVYWYRQLPEEGLKFMVYLQKENIIDESGMPKERFSAEFPKEGPSILRIQQVVRGDSAAYFCASHRGVGTEAFFGQGTRLTVV.

The count of this clone is one. V is TRBV6-5 and J is TRBJ2-1; D is unresolved. The CDR3 length is 15 residues. Trimming removed 0 bases from V and 4 bases from J, with 10 bases in between. Germline V lookup: CDR1 MNHEY, CDR2 SVGAGI. The CDR3 DNA reads as TGTGCCAGCAGTTACTCGATTGTCAGGTACAATGAGCAGTTCTTC. Protein: CASSYSIVRYNEQFF.

This rearrangement joins TRBV18 to TRBJ2-5; D is undetermined. The V gene's germline CDR1 is KGHSH and CDR2 LQKENI. V was shortened by 2 bases and J by 3 bases, with 7 bases between the two germline ends. The CDR3 is 13 amino acids. The CDR3 here is CASSPYLEETQYF. DNA for the CDR3: TGTGCCAGCTCACCATATCTAGAAGAGACCCAGTACTTC.

This clone is a singleton in its sample. The CDR3 DNA is TGTGCCAGCTCACTGGACAGGGGAGTCAATGAGCAGTTCTTC. As protein: CASSLDRGVNEQFF. The chain recombines TRBV18 with TRBJ2-1, with 9 bases aligning to TRBD1. The trim removed 4 bases at V and 6 bases at J, leaving 4 bases unmatched. The CDR3 has 14 amino acids. Looked up from germline, CDR1 is KGHSH and CDR2 is LQKENI.

This clone was recorded once. The rearrangement links TRBV28 to TRBJ2-7, with 11 bases aligning to TRBD2. CDR3 size: 18 residues. Germline CDR1 reads MDHEN; CDR2 reads SYDVKM. The trim removed 4 bases at V and 2 bases at J, leaving 13 bases unmatched. Here the CDR3 DNA reads TGTGCCAGCAGTTCTCCGGGACTAGCGGCAACTCTCACCTACGAGCAGTACTTC. Residues: CASSSPGLAATLTYEQYF.

The chain uses TRBV7-9 and TRBJ1-4; weak D call: TRBD1 (5 bases). Trimming removed 1 base at V and 3 bases at J, with 9 bases between. Germline CDR1 is SEHNR and CDR2 is FQNEAQ (reference sequence). This CDR3 comprises 15 residues. The CDR3 nucleotides are TGTGCCAGCAGCTTAGGGCTGGGGCCTAATGAAAAACTGTTTTTT. Translation gives CASSLGLGPNEKLFF.

The chain carries TRBV5-6 and TRBJ1-2, with TRBD1 as a possible D gene (5 bases). The germline gives CDR1 SGHDT, CDR2 YYEEEE. This CDR3 has 13 residues. V lost 4 bases to trimming and J lost 3 bases, with 10 bases between them. The CDR3 protein is CASSTWGDYGYTF. CDR3 coding DNA: TGTGCCAGCAGCACCTGGGGGGACTATGGCTACACCTTC.

The J gene is TRBJ2-1, the V gene TRBV7-9, with TRBD2 identical over 9 bases. Germline values: CDR1 SEHNR, CDR2 FQNEAQ (reference sequence). The V gene end was trimmed by 5 bases and the J gene end by 4 bases; junction bases not matched to a gene: 12. This CDR3 region has 17 residues. The CDR3 DNA sequence: TGTGCCAGCAGCGCTCGGAATAGCGGGGGACCATACAATGAGCAGTTCTTC. Protein sequence: CASSARNSGGPYNEQFF.

This clone was seen more than once but under ten times. The chain couples TRBV5-1 to TRBJ1-4; D gene ambiguous. The V end lost 0 bases, the J end lost 0 bases, and 3 bases lay between the germline ends. Looked up from germline, CDR1 is SGHRS and CDR2 is YFSETQ. This CDR3 contains 14 residues. The CDR3 sequence: CASSLATTNEKLFF. The CDR3 DNA follows: TGCGCCAGCAGCTTGGCTACAACTAATGAAAAACTGTTTTTT.

This rearrangement joins TRBV5-8 to TRBJ2-2; D gene unclear. V gave up 2 bases and J gave up 2 bases, with 7 bases separating them. The V gene's germline CDR1 is SGHTS and CDR2 YDEGEE. This CDR3 has 14 residues. The CDR3 sequence is CASSFEPNTGELFF. In DNA form, the CDR3 reads TGTGCCAGCAGCTTCGAGCCTAACACCGGGGAGCTGTTTTTT.

The genes are TRBV9 and TRBJ1-3; 7 bases fit TRBD1. CDR1 is SGDLS and CDR2 is YYNGEE in the germline V gene. The CDR3 sequence is 17 residues long. With 2 bases clipped from V and 0 bases from J, the junction kept 8 bases outside the gene matches. In DNA, the CDR3 is TGTGCCAGCAGCGTGGAAGGGGGCGCATTCTCTGGAAACACCATATATTTT. Amino acids: CASSVEGGAFSGNTIYF.

This clone occurred once. The genes are TRBV10-2 and TRBJ1-1; 7 positions agree with TRBD1. The V gene end was trimmed by 3 bases and the J gene end by 0 bases; junction bases not matched to a gene: 10. The CDR3 has 17 amino acids. Germline-derived CDR1 and CDR2 are WSHSY and SAAADI. The CDR3 nucleotides read TGCGCCAGCAGTGACCAGGGACAGATACAATTGAACACTGAAGCTTTCTTT. Translated, it gives CASSDQGQIQLNTEAFF.

V usage is TRBV5-3 and J usage is TRBJ2-1; 9 nucleotides match TRBD1. TRBV5-3 is noted as an ORF with a role that remains uncertain. Losses at the gene ends were 5 bases for V and 8 bases for J; bases not matched to a gene: 14. The CDR3 runs to 16 residues. The CDR3 loop reads CARSLGGDRVKDEQFF. The CDR3 nucleotides are TGTGCCAGAAGTCTGGGAGGGGACAGGGTAAAGGATGAGCAGTTCTTC.